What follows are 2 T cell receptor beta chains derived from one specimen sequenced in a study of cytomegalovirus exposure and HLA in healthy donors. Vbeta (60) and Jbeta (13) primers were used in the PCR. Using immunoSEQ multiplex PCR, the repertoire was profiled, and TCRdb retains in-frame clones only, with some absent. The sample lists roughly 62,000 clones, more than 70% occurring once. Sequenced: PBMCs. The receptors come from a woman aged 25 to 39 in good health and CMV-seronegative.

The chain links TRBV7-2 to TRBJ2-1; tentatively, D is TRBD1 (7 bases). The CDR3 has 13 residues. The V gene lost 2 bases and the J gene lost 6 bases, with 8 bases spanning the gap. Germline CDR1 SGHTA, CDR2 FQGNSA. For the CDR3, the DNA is TGTGCCAGCAGCTTACAGGGGGGCAATGAGCAGTTCTTC. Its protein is CASSLQGGNEQFF.

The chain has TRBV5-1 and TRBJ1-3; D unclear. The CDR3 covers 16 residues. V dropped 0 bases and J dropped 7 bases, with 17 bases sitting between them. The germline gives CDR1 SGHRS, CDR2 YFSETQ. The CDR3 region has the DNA TGCGCCAGCAGCTTGGCCGCCCGGCGGGGAGACAACACCATATATTTT. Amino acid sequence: CASSLAARRGDNTIYF.